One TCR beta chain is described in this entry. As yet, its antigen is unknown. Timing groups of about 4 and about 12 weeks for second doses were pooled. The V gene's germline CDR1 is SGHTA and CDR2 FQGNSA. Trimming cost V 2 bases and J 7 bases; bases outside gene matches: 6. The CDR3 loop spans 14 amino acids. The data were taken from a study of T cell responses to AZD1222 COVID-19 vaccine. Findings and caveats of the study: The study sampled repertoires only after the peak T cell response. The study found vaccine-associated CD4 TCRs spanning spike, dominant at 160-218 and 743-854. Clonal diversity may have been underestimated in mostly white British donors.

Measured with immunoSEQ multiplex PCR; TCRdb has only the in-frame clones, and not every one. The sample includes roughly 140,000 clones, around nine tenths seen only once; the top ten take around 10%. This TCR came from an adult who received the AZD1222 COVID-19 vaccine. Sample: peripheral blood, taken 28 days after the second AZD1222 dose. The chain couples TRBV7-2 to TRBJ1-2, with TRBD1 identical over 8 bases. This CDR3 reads CASSLQGQGGGYTF. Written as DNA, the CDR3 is TGTGCCAGCAGCTTACAAGGACAGGGAGGTGGCTACACCTTC.